Here is one T cell receptor beta chain with its context. The PCR contained 60 Vbeta and 13 Jbeta primers. TCRdb's table, derived via immunoSEQ multiplex PCR, lists solely in-frame clones and lacks some. The table shows some 120,000 clones, with 65% to 85% occurring only once. The sample comes from a study of cytomegalovirus exposure and HLA in healthy donors. This CDR3 has 15 residues. V was pared by 1 base and J by 4 bases, with 3 bases of the junction left unmatched. CDR1 SGHVS and CDR2 FNYEAQ come from the germline V gene. Sequenced: PBMCs. The source of this sequence is a man aged 18 to 30 in good health and CMV-seropositive. The V call is TRBV7-6, the J call TRBJ1-5; 8 bases line up with TRBD1. Here the CDR3 reads CASSLGDRQNQPQHF. The CDR3 bases are TGTGCCAGCAGCTTAGGGGACAGGCAAAATCAGCCCCAGCATTTT.